The T cell receptor beta chain under discussion was sequenced for a study of shared clonotypes between healthy human individuals. For the study at large: There were three CD4 naive, three CD4 memory, two CD8 naive and one CD8 memory plates per donor.

CD45RO-negative CD8 cells positively selected for CCR7 made up the naive population, which excluded terminally differentiated effector memory CD45RA+ cells. TCRdb's table, derived via immunoSEQ multiplex PCR, lists solely in-frame clones and lacks some. The table shows approximately 840,000 clones, with about 96% occurring only once. The study's findings and limits: Rarefaction revealed incomplete sorted-subset sequencing despite large depth. Relative to memory subsets, naive subsets generally showed larger estimated richness. Relative to clonotypes present in all four donors, those not shared had lower generation probabilities.

A word on this clone: Its antigen is not identified.

Sequenced material: naive CD8+ T cells sorted from blood. The receptor's source is a man aged 25 to 40 in good health.

In DNA, the CDR3 is TGCGCCAGCAGCCAGAACCCTACAGGGGTCGAGCAGTACTTC. It codes for CASSQNPTGVEQYF. The chain has TRBV4-1 and TRBJ2-7; 7 bases are shared with TRBD1. The V and J ends lost 3 bases and 6 bases, in that order; junction bases with no gene match: 8. Germline assignment: CDR1 MGHRA and CDR2 YSYEKL. The CDR3 consists of 14 residues.